The clone carrying this TCR beta chain was observed once. The germline CDR1 and CDR2 sequences are LGHNA and YNFKEQ. The CDR3 sequence is 17 residues long. The V end lost 1 base, the J end lost 3 bases, and 16 bases lay between the germline ends. Per the authors' pipeline: Counts of nucleated cells, estimated from reference gene primer amplification, were obtained. Method: immunoSEQ multiplex PCR; TCRdb's copy keeps in-frame clones and lacks some. The V and J calls and the clone size are those of that table, but D and trimming were determined from the DNA. The table has some 70,000 clones, around 89% seen once; the top ten hold approximately 6.4%. These data are taken from a study of blood T cell repertoires in COVID-19. For the study at large: PBMCs, B-cell-depleted T cells, or T cells provided the cDNA or gDNA that made up the material.

V gene TRBV4-2 combines with J gene TRBJ1-5, with D unclear. The TCR was taken from a woman in her 70s with acute or convalescent COVID-19. Sequencing was carried out using peripheral blood. The CDR3 DNA reads TGTGCCAGCAGCCAAGCCGGAAGGAGTAGTCTCAATCAGCCCCAGCATTTT. It yields the protein CASSQAGRSSLNQPQHF.